Here is one TCR beta chain with its context. Seattle researchers signed up patients amid active infection and tracked them longitudinally. CDR3 length: 15 residues. CDR1 is ENHRY, CDR2 SYGVKD, per germline. V was pared by 5 bases and J by 3 bases, with 9 bases of the junction left unmatched. Authors' methods: It was from reference gene primer amplification that nucleated cell counts were estimated. The data were produced by immunoSEQ multiplex PCR, yet TCRdb's version contains in-frame clones alone and is incomplete. The V and J calls and clone size were taken over from that table, and D and trimming were inferred from the DNA. Here the sample spans a few hundred thousand clones, approximately 85% being singletons. This sample is drawn from a study of blood T cell repertoires in COVID-19. Study as a whole: Acute and convalescent COVID-19 specimens originated in the United States, Italy and Spain. PBMCs, B-cell-depleted T cells, or T cells were the source of the cDNA or gDNA that made up the material.

This clonotype was obtained from a human donor with COVID-19, enrolled during active disease. The donor label of this sample is uncertain. The sequenced material came from peripheral blood. This chain connects TRBV10-3 to TRBJ2-7; 8 bases line up with TRBD1. In nucleotides, the CDR3 is TGTGCCATCAGTTACCAGACAGGGGCTAACTACGAGCAGTACTTC. It yields the protein CAISYQTGANYEQYF.